This is a list of T cell receptor beta chains from one sample in a study of control samples from healthy donors and cancer patients. Sequenced by immunoSEQ multiplex PCR; TCRdb stores in-frame clones only, minus some. The sample shows fewer than 70,000 clones, 87% of them seen only once. Sequencing was carried out using PBMCs. Every receptor here comes from a man aged 55 to 70 with head and neck cancer. Each CDR3 is given with its conserved first and last residue. Fields, in order: clone size, V gene, J gene, CDR3 protein. Only part of the rows carry a size: once, few, many, or a class if the clone is expanded.

abundance: few; v_gene: TRBV7-9; j_gene: TRBJ2-7; CDR3aa: CASSFEDRGIYEQYF
abundance: NA; v_gene: TRBV4-1; j_gene: TRBJ2-1; CDR3aa: CASSQSGLAGGRNEQFF
abundance: NA; v_gene: TRBV19; j_gene: TRBJ1-5; CDR3aa: CASIGESGIWNQPQHF
abundance: NA; v_gene: TRBV15; j_gene: TRBJ1-1; CDR3aa: CATSREPQGYNTEAFF
abundance: NA; v_gene: TRBV6-5; j_gene: TRBJ2-2; CDR3aa: CASRTTGGTGELFF
abundance: NA; v_gene: TRBV5-1; j_gene: TRBJ2-7; CDR3aa: CASSVQNSYEQYF
abundance: NA; v_gene: TRBV9; j_gene: TRBJ2-3; CDR3aa: CASSLTGLADTDTQYF
abundance: NA; v_gene: TRBV14; j_gene: TRBJ2-1; CDR3aa: CASTPVGGRIEQFF
abundance: few; v_gene: TRBV6-2/TRBV6-3; j_gene: TRBJ1-3; CDR3aa: CASSYSGHTTGNTIYF
abundance: NA; v_gene: TRBV19; j_gene: TRBJ1-2; CDR3aa: CASSIQGNYGYTF
abundance: NA; v_gene: TRBV14; j_gene: TRBJ1-5; CDR3aa: CASSQGGDQPQHF
abundance: NA; v_gene: TRBV14; j_gene: TRBJ2-3; CDR3aa: CASSQVGGLAGRVRRRDTQYF
abundance: NA; v_gene: TRBV7-6; j_gene: TRBJ2-7; CDR3aa: CASSSSGHEQYF
abundance: NA; v_gene: TRBV6-6; j_gene: TRBJ2-3; CDR3aa: CASSYIGSDTQYF
abundance: NA; v_gene: TRBV12-3/TRBV12-4; j_gene: TRBJ1-2; CDR3aa: CASRRTYGYTF
abundance: NA; v_gene: TRBV25-1; j_gene: TRBJ2-1; CDR3aa: CASSAYSGQGNVNEQFF
abundance: NA; v_gene: TRBV21-1; j_gene: TRBJ2-5; CDR3aa: CASRQPDWKIQETQYF
abundance: NA; v_gene: TRBV19; j_gene: TRBJ2-2; CDR3aa: CASRPGQNLVGELFF
abundance: NA; v_gene: TRBV10-2; j_gene: TRBJ2-5; CDR3aa: CASTYKMGETQYF
abundance: NA; v_gene: TRBV7-3; j_gene: TRBJ2-1; CDR3aa: CASSQSFGVNEQFF
abundance: NA; v_gene: TRBV7-2; j_gene: TRBJ2-1; CDR3aa: CASSLGLRNEQFF
abundance: NA; v_gene: TRBV7-2; j_gene: TRBJ2-7; CDR3aa: CASSLALGQTHEQYF
abundance: NA; v_gene: TRBV6-1; j_gene: TRBJ1-1; CDR3aa: CASSEQRTTEAFF
abundance: NA; v_gene: TRBV5-1; j_gene: TRBJ2-5; CDR3aa: CASSLFGSQETQYF
abundance: NA; v_gene: TRBV3-1/TRBV3-2; j_gene: TRBJ1-3; CDR3aa: CASSQEWDNRVSGNTIYF
abundance: once; v_gene: TRBV28; j_gene: TRBJ1-6; CDR3aa: CASNRDGGGNSPLHF
abundance: once; v_gene: TRBV9; j_gene: TRBJ2-3; CDR3aa: CASSVGLAGGETDTQYF
abundance: NA; v_gene: TRBV11-2; j_gene: TRBJ2-1; CDR3aa: CASSLIRTRSSYNEQFF
abundance: NA; v_gene: TRBV6-5; j_gene: TRBJ1-1; CDR3aa: CASSSTGGTEAFF
abundance: NA; v_gene: TRBV19; j_gene: TRBJ1-2; CDR3aa: CASSMGAGGFYGYTF
abundance: NA; v_gene: TRBV19; j_gene: TRBJ2-2; CDR3aa: CAASFGTTGELFF
abundance: NA; v_gene: TRBV6-2/TRBV6-3; j_gene: TRBJ1-1; CDR3aa: CASSYKGITEAFF
abundance: NA; v_gene: TRBV15; j_gene: TRBJ2-3; CDR3aa: CATSRRDRGFSDTQYF
abundance: NA; v_gene: TRBV4-1; j_gene: TRBJ1-4; CDR3aa: CASGQGLKLFF